The sequence of this TCR beta chain was determined in a study of cytomegalovirus exposure and HLA in healthy donors. Study summary: The early release's HLA-typed donors yielded 65 million to 85 million unique TCRs.

At sampling all donors were nominally healthy, likely with unrecorded immune exposures. Amplification used 60 Vbeta primers and 13 Jbeta primers. The method was immunoSEQ multiplex PCR; TCRdb's version includes in-frame clones alone and lacks a portion of them. The sample shows 150,000 to 200,000 clones, roughly 80% of them seen only once. The CDR3 covers 15 residues. V was pared by 5 bases and J by 4 bases, with 17 bases between. Germline lookup yields CDR1 SEHNR and CDR2 FQNEAQ (reference sequence). Sample: PBMCs. This receptor was taken from a human donor in good health. The V and J genes are TRBV7-9 and TRBJ1-2, with D uncertain. CDR3 residues: CASSPREVGFYGYTF. In DNA form, the CDR3 reads TGTGCCAGCAGCCCCCGGGAGGTTGGATTCTATGGCTACACCTTC.